Listed below are T cell receptor beta chains from one sample, sequenced in a study of vaccination effects on CD4 cells after COVID-19. Assay used: immunoSEQ multiplex PCR; TCRdb lists only in-frame clones, some missing. In the table there are about 27,000 clones, 73% of which are singletons. Antigen specificity for these receptors is unknown. The specimen comprised CD4+ T cells from PBMCs cultured with HCoV-NL63 spike peptides, sampled before COVID-19 vaccination. All receptors come from a human donor who received a COVID-19 vaccine. CDR3s include the opening cysteine and the closing phenylalanine or tryptophan. Fields, in order: V gene, clone size, D gene, J gene, CDR3 DNA, CDR3 protein. D genes are given only for firm matches. Size values are once, few and many counts, or a class for expanded clones, and some rows have none.

TRBV28	-	-	TRBJ1-5	TGTGCCAGCAGGACTCAAGGGGCTAGCAATCAGCCCCAGCATTTT	CASRTQGASNQPQHF
TRBV5-1	once	TRBD1	TRBJ2-2	TGCGCCAGCAGCTCCGGACAGGGAAGAACCACCGGGGAGCTGTTTTTT	CASSSGQGRTTGELFF
TRBV6-2/TRBV6-3	-	TRBD1	TRBJ1-1	TGTGCCAGCAGTTACTCGAGCAGGGGGCTACCGCGCACTGAAGCTTTCTTT	CASSYSSRGLPRTEAFF
TRBV7-2	few	-	TRBJ2-7	TGTGCCAGCAGCTCGGGGCCTCCGGAGCAGTACTTC	CASSSGPPEQYF
TRBV18	-	TRBD2	TRBJ2-7	TGTGCCAGCTCACCCGGGACTAGCGGCTACGAGCAGTACTTC	CASSPGTSGYEQYF
TRBV27	-	-	TRBJ2-5	TGTGCCAGCAGCTATGGGTATGGGGTTCGGGAGACCCAGTACTTC	CASSYGYGVRETQYF
TRBV3-1/TRBV3-2	-	-	TRBJ2-7	TGTGCCAGCAGCCCGGGATCCTACGAGCAGTACTTC	CASSPGSYEQYF
TRBV7-9	-	-	TRBJ1-5	TGTGCCAGCGCGGCCACTAGCAATCAGCCCCAGCATTTT	CASAATSNQPQHF
TRBV3-1/TRBV3-2	-	TRBD2	TRBJ2-1	TGTGCCAGCAGCCGACTAGCCTCCTACAATGAGCAGTTCTTC	CASSRLASYNEQFF
TRBV2	-	TRBD2	TRBJ2-1	TGTGCCAGCAGTGATTTGGCGGGAGAGGGCAATGAGCAGTTCTTC	CASSDLAGEGNEQFF
TRBV19	-	-	TRBJ1-2	TGTGCCAGTAGTTCTGAGTGGAGGAGCAGTCACTATGGCTACACCTTC	CASSSEWRSSHYGYTF
TRBV5-1	-	-	TRBJ1-3	TGCGCCAGCAGCGACCGAACAGGGCCAGGAAACACCATATATTTT	CASSDRTGPGNTIYF
TRBV29-1	-	TRBD2	TRBJ2-3	TGCAGCGTTGAAAGGCCTAGCGGGAGGGCCGATACGCAGTATTTT	CSVERPSGRADTQYF
TRBV5-1	-	TRBD2	TRBJ2-5	TGCGCCAGCAGCCCGTTCGGGGGGGACGGAGAGACCCAGTACTTC	CASSPFGGDGETQYF
TRBV11-2	-	TRBD2	TRBJ2-5	TGTGCCAGCAGCTCCTTAGCGGGAGGCCCCCTGTGGACCCAGTACTTC	CASSSLAGGPLWTQYF
TRBV3-1/TRBV3-2	-	TRBD2	TRBJ2-1	TGTGCCAGCAGCCAAGAAGGACTAGCGGGTCCTCTTACCAAACACAATGAGCAGTTCTTC	CASSQEGLAGPLTKHNEQFF
TRBV5-1	few	-	TRBJ1-6	TGCGCCAGCAGCTTGGAAGAGAATTCACCCCTCCACTTT	CASSLEENSPLHF
TRBV6-6	-	-	TRBJ1-2	TGTGCCAGCAGTTACCCCCAGGAGTACTATGGCTACACCTTC	CASSYPQEYYGYTF
TRBV30	-	-	TRBJ1-2	TGTGCCTGGAGTAAGTCAGGGGTTGGCTATGGCTACACCTTC	CAWSKSGVGYGYTF
TRBV29-1	-	TRBD2	TRBJ2-5	TGCAGCGTTGAGGGACTAGCGGGAGACTTAGAGACCCAGTACTTC	CSVEGLAGDLETQYF
TRBV6-2/TRBV6-3	-	-	TRBJ1-1	TGTGCCAGCAGTCCCGCAGGGCGGGACACTGAAGCTTTCTTT	CASSPAGRDTEAFF
TRBV11-2	few	-	TRBJ1-1	TGTGCCAGCAGCTTAGATCTAACAGTAGCTTTCTTT	CASSLDLTVAFF
TRBV7-2	-	-	TRBJ1-2	TGTGCCAGCAGCTTGGACAGAATCTATGGCTACACCTTC	CASSLDRIYGYTF
TRBV5-4	-	TRBD1	TRBJ2-2	TGTGCCAGCAGCTCTGACAGGGGGAGAAGCCTTATCGCGAACACCGGGGAGCTGTTTTTT	CASSSDRGRSLIANTGELFF
TRBV9	-	-	TRBJ2-3	TGTGCCAGCAGCGTAGTCACAGATACGCAGTATTTT	CASSVVTDTQYF
TRBV5-1	-	TRBD2	TRBJ2-7	TGCGCCAGCAGCCGTTCTCTAGCGGGAGTTATCTACGAGCAGTACTTC	CASSRSLAGVIYEQYF
TRBV15	-	-	TRBJ1-5	TGTGCCACCAGCACGGGGGGAGAGGGTCAGCCCCAGCATTTT	CATSTGGEGQPQHF
TRBV30	-	-	TRBJ1-2	TGTGCCTGGAGGGACCGGGGGACACTGATCAACTATGGCTACACCTTC	CAWRDRGTLINYGYTF
TRBV16	-	TRBD1	TRBJ1-1	TGTGCCAGCAGTTCACTGGGGCAGGGGGCGTCGGAAGCTTTCTTT	CASSSLGQGASEAFF
TRBV9	-	-	TRBJ2-5	TGTGCCAGCAGCCGCCGTTCGGGTCAAGAGACCCAGTACTTC	CASSRRSGQETQYF
TRBV10-3	-	-	TRBJ2-1	TGTGCCATCAGCCCTCTGGGCGGGCGCCTTCACAATGAGCAGTTCTTC	CAISPLGGRLHNEQFF
TRBV7-9	-	TRBD1	TRBJ2-5	TGTGCCAGCAGCTTGGCAGGGGGCAATCAAGAGACCCAGTACTTC	CASSLAGGNQETQYF
TRBV6-5	-	-	TRBJ2-7	TGTGCCAGCAGTCCCCACGGAGGGACCTACGAGCAGTACTTC	CASSPHGGTYEQYF
TRBV7-2	-	-	TRBJ1-2	TGTGCCAGCAGCTTAGAGGCGATAGCTGGCTACACCTTC	CASSLEAIAGYTF
TRBV6-5	-	TRBD1	TRBJ1-2	TGTGCCAGCAGTTACGGGTTAGACAGGGCCTATGGCTACACCTTC	CASSYGLDRAYGYTF
TRBV11-3	once	-	TRBJ2-1	TGTGCCAGCAGCCCCACCCCTCGGAGCTCCTACAATGAGCAGTTCTTC	CASSPTPRSSYNEQFF
TRBV7-8	-	-	TRBJ1-2	TGTGCCAGCAGCCCCTCCGACGGGAACTATGGCTACACCTTC	CASSPSDGNYGYTF